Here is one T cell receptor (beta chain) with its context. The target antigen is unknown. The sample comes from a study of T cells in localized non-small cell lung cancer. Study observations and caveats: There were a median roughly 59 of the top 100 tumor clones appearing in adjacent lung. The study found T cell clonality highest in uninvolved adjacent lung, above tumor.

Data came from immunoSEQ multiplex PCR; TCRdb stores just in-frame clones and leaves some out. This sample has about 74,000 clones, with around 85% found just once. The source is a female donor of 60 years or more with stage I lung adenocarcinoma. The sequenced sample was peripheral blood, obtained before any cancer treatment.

CDR3 in amino acids: CASRPRGNQPQHF. The CDR3 DNA follows: TGTGCCTCCAGACCTCGGGGCAATCAGCCCCAGCATTTT. This chain connects TRBV6-5 to TRBJ1-5; D is uncertain. Trimming took off 11 bases at V and 2 bases at J, with 13 bases between the two ends. The CDR3 consists of 13 residues. The germline V gene encodes CDR1 MNHEY and CDR2 SVGAGI.